This TCR beta chain was sequenced for a study of post-analysis software for immune sequencing data. At the level of the study: Relapsing-remitting, secondary progressive and progressive-relapsing courses of multiple sclerosis were included.

Turning to this clonotype: The antigen is undetermined.

Unique molecular identifiers tagged the TCR beta cDNA libraries. Approximately 500,000 cDNA molecules were obtained per 1 to 10 million input T cells. TCRdb redid the calling of the PCR reads with MiXCR, one entry per CDR3 protein. The sample holds 450,000 to 700,000 distinct CDR3 sequences; roughly 40% are singletons and the top ten take roughly 1.8%. V was pared by 3 bases and J by 4 bases, with 16 bases between. CDR3 length equals 16 residues. General observations from the study: Versus controls, multiple sclerosis patients showed significantly lower diversity (normalized Chao1). Same-batch samples co-clustered strongly by F measure. In patients, TRBV5-6, TRBV5-1 and TRBV20-1 belonged to 4 or 5 TRBV segments found more frequently than in controls.

Input material: blood. The origin of this receptor is a girl aged 5 to 17 with multiple sclerosis. V usage is TRBV12-3 or TRBV12-4 and J usage is TRBJ2-1, with D hard to call. The CDR3 coding sequence is TGTGCCAGCAGTTTCGCGACTCGCCTTGTGTACAATGAGCAGTTCTTC. It encodes CASSFATRLVYNEQFF.